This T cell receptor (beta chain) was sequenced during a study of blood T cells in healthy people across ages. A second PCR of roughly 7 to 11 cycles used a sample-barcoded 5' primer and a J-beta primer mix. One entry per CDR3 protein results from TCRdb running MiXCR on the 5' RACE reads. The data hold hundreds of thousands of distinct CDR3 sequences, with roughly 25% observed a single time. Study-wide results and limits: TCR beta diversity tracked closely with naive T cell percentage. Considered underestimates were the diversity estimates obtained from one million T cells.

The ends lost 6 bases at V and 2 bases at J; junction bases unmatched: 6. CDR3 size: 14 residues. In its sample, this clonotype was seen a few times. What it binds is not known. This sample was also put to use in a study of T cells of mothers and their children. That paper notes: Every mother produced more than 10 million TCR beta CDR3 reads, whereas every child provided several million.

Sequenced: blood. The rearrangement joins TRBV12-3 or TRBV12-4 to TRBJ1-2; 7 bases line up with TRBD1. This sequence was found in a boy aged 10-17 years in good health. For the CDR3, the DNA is TGTGCCAGCAGCACCTCGACAGGGAACTATGGCTACACCTTC. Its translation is CASSTSTGNYGYTF.